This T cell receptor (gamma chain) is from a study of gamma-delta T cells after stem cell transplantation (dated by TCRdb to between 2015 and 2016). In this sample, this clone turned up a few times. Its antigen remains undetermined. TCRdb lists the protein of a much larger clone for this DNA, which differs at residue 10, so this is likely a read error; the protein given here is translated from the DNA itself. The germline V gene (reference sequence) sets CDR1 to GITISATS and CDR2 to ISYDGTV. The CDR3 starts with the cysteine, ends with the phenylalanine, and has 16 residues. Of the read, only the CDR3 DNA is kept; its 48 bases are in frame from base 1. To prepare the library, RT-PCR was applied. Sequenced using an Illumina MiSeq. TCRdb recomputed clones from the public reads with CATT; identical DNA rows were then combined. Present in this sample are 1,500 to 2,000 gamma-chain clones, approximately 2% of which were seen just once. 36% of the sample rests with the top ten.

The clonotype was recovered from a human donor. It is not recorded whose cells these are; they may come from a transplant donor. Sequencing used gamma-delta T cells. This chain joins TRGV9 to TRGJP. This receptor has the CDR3 CALWEGQELSKKIKVF. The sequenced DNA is TGTGCCTTGTGGGAGGGACAAGAGTTGAGCAAAAAAATCAAGGTATTT.